These 13 T cell receptor beta chains were all obtained from the same sample, sequenced in a study of T cells in Graves' hyperthyroidism and ophthalmopathy. RNA transcripts were the template for amplifying TCR beta CDR3 regions. The study used the HTBI primer set for a first-round RT-PCR of the TCR CDR3. TCRdb analysed the multiplex PCR reads with MiXCR anew, one entry per CDR3 protein. The table shows hundreds of thousands of distinct CDR3 sequences, with approximately 14% occurring only once. The sequenced sample was blood. These receptors all come from a woman aged 35 to 49 with Graves' ophthalmopathy.

This clonotype showed up many times. V is TRBV28 and J is TRBJ2-7; 9 nucleotides match TRBD2. This CDR3 has 17 residues. CDR1 MDHEN and CDR2 SYDVKM come from the germline V gene. The V gene end was trimmed by 1 base and the J gene end by 3 bases; junction bases not matched to a gene: 10. CDR3 loop: CASSLYGASGKNYEQYF. The CDR3 coding sequence is TGTGCCAGCAGTTTATATGGGGCTAGCGGGAAGAACTACGAGCAGTACTTC.

There are a few counts of this clonotype. This may be a read error, as it is one base from a much larger clone. The chain uses TRBV9 and TRBJ1-2; TRBD1 matches at 9 bases. This CDR3 has 14 amino acids. Germline V gene data show CDR1 as SGDLS and CDR2 as YYNGEE. The CDR3 DNA sequence: TGTGCCAGCGGCGTAGGGACAGGGAACTATGGCTACACCTTC. Its translation is CASGVGTGNYGYTF.

This clonotype was counted between two and nine times. An end of the junction does not agree with germline; a read error may underlie this. The CDR3 sequence is CASSLPPAGDLLIQPQHF. The CDR3 nucleotides read TGTGCCAGCAGTCTCCCCCCTGCAGGGGACCTTTTGATTCAGCCCCAACATTTT. The chain recombines TRBV28 with TRBJ1-5; perhaps TRBD1 as D (6 bases). Germline CDR1 reads MDHEN; CDR2 reads SYDVKM. The CDR3 has 18 residues.

The sample holds many counts of this clonotype. This sequence joins TRBV29-1 and TRBJ2-7; the D is unclear. With 5 bases removed from V and 0 bases from J, the gap between germline ends came to 11 bases. Germline-derived CDR1 and CDR2 are SQVTM and ANQGSEA. The length of the CDR3 is 13 residues. The DNA for the CDR3 is TGCAGCGTTTCGTCGATCCCCTCCTACGAGCAGTACTTC. Translation gives CSVSSIPSYEQYF.

This clonotype has ten or more counts. The chain links TRBV28 to TRBJ2-7; 9 bases map to TRBD1. From germline, CDR1 is MDHEN and CDR2 SYDVKM. V lost 2 bases and J lost 2; bases outside the gene matches: 13. The CDR3 consists of 18 residues. For the CDR3, the DNA is TGTGCCAGCAGTTTAGATTGGGGGGACAGGGCGATTCCCTACGAGCAGTACTTC. As protein: CASSLDWGDRAIPYEQYF.

This chain links TRBV20-1 with TRBJ2-3, with D perhaps TRBD1 (7 bases). Germline CDR1 and CDR2: DFQATT and SNEGSKA (reference sequence). Trimming removed 5 bases from V and 2 bases from J, with 17 bases in between. The CDR3 consists of 15 residues. CDR3 nucleotides: TGCAGTGCTGACCCAGGGGGACTTAACACAGATACGCAGTATTTT. Encoded protein: CSADPGGLNTDTQYF.

This clonotype was picked up many times. The chain employs TRBV11-2 and TRBJ2-5; 10 bases line up with TRBD1. The V and J ends lost 7 bases and 1 base, in that order; junction bases with no gene match: 6. The V gene's germline CDR1 is SGHAT and CDR2 FQNNGV. This CDR3 is built from 15 residues. The CDR3 reads CASTMTGGFQETQYF. The CDR3 coding sequence is TGTGCCAGCACCATGACAGGGGGCTTCCAAGAGACCCAGTACTTC.

This chain uses TRBV27 with TRBJ2-3; perhaps TRBD2 as D (6 bases). Germline V gene data show CDR1 as MNHEY and CDR2 as SMNVEV (reference sequence). CDR3 size: 13 residues. The V end was cut by 5 bases, the J end by 5 bases, with 11 bases between. CDR3 sequence (DNA): TGTGCCAGCAGTGCCCGACTAGAAGATACGCAGTATTTT. It codes for CASSARLEDTQYF.

This clonotype was observed at least ten times. V and J are TRBV28 and TRBJ2-7; 9 bases line up with TRBD1. The CDR3 covers 16 residues. Germline trimming cut 4 bases from V and 6 bases from J; bases unmatched to any gene: 13. The germline gives CDR1 MDHEN, CDR2 SYDVKM. The CDR3 protein is CASSYHWGDREVEQYF. CDR3 nucleotides: TGTGCCAGCAGTTACCATTGGGGGGACAGGGAGGTCGAGCAGTACTTC.

The CDR3 spells CASGLARQLPYEQYF. As DNA, the CDR3 is TGTGCTAGTGGTTTGGCAAGACAGCTACCCTACGAGCAGTACTTC. The rearrangement links TRBV12-5 to TRBJ2-7, with TRBD1 as a possible D gene (5 bases). Trimming took 1 base from V and 2 from J, leaving 12 bases between them. The germline gives CDR1 LGHNT, CDR2 FRNRAP. The CDR3 consists of 15 residues.

This clonotype turned up a few times. The chain links TRBV11-2 to TRBJ1-3, with a possible D match to TRBD1 (5 bases). The CDR3 is made up of 14 amino acids. Germline V gene lookup returns CDR1 SGHAT and CDR2 FQNNGV. The V and J ends lost 3 bases and 4 bases respectively, with 10 bases between them. The CDR3 DNA follows: TGTGCCAGCAGCTTCCAGGGTCCCGGAAACACCATATATTTT. Protein: CASSFQGPGNTIYF.

This clonotype appeared many times. This rearrangement joins TRBV28 to TRBJ2-7; D may be TRBD1 (5 bases). Germline lookup yields CDR1 MDHEN and CDR2 SYDVKM. The CDR3 length is 14 residues. With 7 bases removed from V and 1 base from J, the gap between germline ends came to 14 bases. This CDR3 is CASNLPDTSYEQYF. DNA of the CDR3: TGTGCCAGCAATCTGCCGGACACTTCCTACGAGCAGTACTTC.

V and J are TRBV6-2 or TRBV6-3 and TRBJ2-4, with D perhaps matching TRBD1 (5 bases). The V gene lost 6 bases and the J gene lost 8 bases, with 14 bases spanning the gap. The CDR3 totals 13 residues. Germline V gene data show CDR1 as MNHEY and CDR2 as SVGEGT. The CDR3 reads CASRPWGADIQYF. The CDR3 bases are TGTGCCAGCAGGCCCTGGGGCGCGGACATTCAGTACTTC.